A selection of T cell receptor beta chains follows, all from one sample in a study of immune characteristics of hereditary and idiopathic chronic pancreatitis. Assay: immunoSEQ multiplex PCR; the TCRdb copy retains only in-frame clones and omits some. The table records about 580 clones, around 65% of them present only once. Sequencing was done on a sample of pancreas tissue. All receptors derive from a human donor who was a deceased organ donor serving as a healthy control. Both conserved end residues are part of each CDR3. A D gene is named only where the DNA matches it firmly. Rows give clone size only sometimes, using once, few, many, or a class for an expanded clone.

V: TRBV24-1; size: -; J: TRBJ2-5; D: -; CDR3: CATSDYDGGGETQYF; DNA: TGTGCCACCAGTGATTACGACGGGGGCGGAGAGACCCAGTACTTC
V: TRBV6-5; size: -; J: TRBJ2-2; D: -; CDR3: CASNPAPTGELFF; DNA: TGTGCCAGTAACCCGGCCCCCACCGGGGAGCTGTTTTTT
V: TRBV30; size: few; J: TRBJ1-2; D: -; CDR3: CAWSPENGGDYGYTF; DNA: TGTGCCTGGAGTCCAGAAAACGGCGGAGACTATGGCTACACCTTC
V: TRBV10-3; size: once; J: TRBJ2-3; D: TRBD2; CDR3: CAISGTSFSTDTQYF; DNA: TGTGCCATCAGTGGGACTAGCTTTAGCACAGATACGCAGTATTTT
V: TRBV27; size: once; J: TRBJ1-5; D: -; CDR3: CASSLMAGSNQPQHF; DNA: TGTGCCAGCAGTTTAATGGCAGGAAGCAATCAGCCCCAGCATTTT
V: TRBV5-1; size: few; J: TRBJ2-3; D: TRBD2; CDR3: CASSADPGLAGGEYF; DNA: TGCGCCAGCAGCGCGGATCCGGGACTAGCGGGGGGCGAGTATTTT
V: TRBV7-9; size: -; J: TRBJ2-3; D: -; CDR3: CASSPGKGPDTQYF; DNA: TGTGCCAGCAGCCCGGGGAAGGGACCAGATACGCAGTATTTT
V: TRBV7-9; size: -; J: TRBJ1-6; D: -; CDR3: CASREGLPDSPLHF; DNA: TGTGCCAGCAGGGAGGGCCTTCCGGATTCACCCCTCCACTTT
V: TRBV28; size: -; J: TRBJ1-2; D: -; CDR3: CASSSGLRGDYGYTF; DNA: TGTGCCAGCAGTTCGGGACTTAGGGGGGACTATGGCTACACCTTC
V: TRBV27; size: few; J: TRBJ2-5; D: -; CDR3: CASSLGADRFGETQYF; DNA: TGTGCCAGCAGTTTAGGCGCGGATCGGTTTGGAGAGACCCAGTACTTC
V: TRBV7-2; size: few; J: TRBJ1-3; D: -; CDR3: CASSPQWDYSGNTIYF; DNA: TGTGCCAGCAGCCCCCAGTGGGACTACTCTGGAAACACCATATATTTT
V: TRBV7-3; size: -; J: TRBJ2-3; D: -; CDR3: CASSRVFTDTQYF; DNA: TGTGCCAGCAGTCGCGTGTTCACAGATACGCAGTATTTT
V: TRBV4-3; size: -; J: TRBJ2-7; D: -; CDR3: CASSQEAGGSYEQYF; DNA: TGCGCCAGCAGCCAAGAGGCAGGGGGGTCCTACGAGCAGTACTTC
V: TRBV4-3; size: -; J: TRBJ2-1; D: -; CDR3: CASSQEGTAYNEQFF; DNA: TGCGCCAGCAGCCAAGAGGGGACCGCTTACAATGAGCAGTTCTTC
V: TRBV29-1; size: few; J: TRBJ2-3; D: -; CDR3: CSVAGLTGGGTDTQYF; DNA: TGCAGCGTTGCTGGGTTAACTGGGGGCGGCACAGATACGCAGTATTTT
V: TRBV4-1; size: -; J: TRBJ1-5; D: TRBD1; CDR3: CASSSQGADQPQHF; DNA: TGCGCCAGCAGCTCCCAGGGGGCGGATCAGCCCCAGCATTTT
V: TRBV5-6; size: -; J: TRBJ2-3; D: TRBD2; CDR3: CASSPGPLGAGPGTQYF; DNA: TGTGCCAGCAGCCCGGGACCGCTAGGAGCGGGGCCCGGTACGCAGTATTTT
V: TRBV9; size: -; J: TRBJ1-1; D: -; CDR3: CASSVGPFSTEAFF; DNA: TGTGCCAGCAGCGTAGGCCCCTTTAGCACTGAAGCTTTCTTT
V: TRBV6-2/TRBV6-3; size: -; J: TRBJ2-5; D: -; CDR3: CASSYSIQAGRQETQYF; DNA: TGTGCCAGCAGTTACTCGATTCAGGCAGGGCGCCAAGAGACCCAGTACTTC
V: TRBV6-5; size: once; J: TRBJ2-7; D: -; CDR3: CASSYGWRDEQYF; DNA: TGTGCCAGCAGTTACGGGTGGAGGGACGAGCAGTACTTC
V: TRBV2; size: -; J: TRBJ1-3; D: -; CDR3: CASSPSGVTGNTIYF; DNA: TGTGCCAGCAGCCCTTCGGGGGTGACGGGAAACACCATATATTTT
V: TRBV13; size: few; J: TRBJ2-7; D: TRBD2; CDR3: CASSYPSSGILSYEQYF; DNA: TGTGCCAGCAGCTACCCCTCTAGCGGGATTCTCTCCTACGAGCAGTACTTC
V: TRBV6-2/TRBV6-3; size: -; J: TRBJ2-1; D: TRBD2; CDR3: CASSYSGLAGFSEQFF; DNA: TGTGCCAGCAGTTACTCGGGACTAGCGGGCTTCAGTGAGCAGTTCTTC
V: TRBV7-8; size: -; J: TRBJ1-4; D: TRBD1; CDR3: CASSYLGQGGEKLFF; DNA: TGTGCCAGCAGCTATCTTGGACAGGGTGGCGAAAAACTGTTTTTT
V: TRBV28; size: -; J: TRBJ2-3; D: TRBD1; CDR3: CASSTSRQGADTQYF; DNA: TGTGCCAGCAGTACATCACGACAGGGGGCAGATACGCAGTATTTT
V: TRBV27; size: -; J: TRBJ2-7; D: -; CDR3: CASSGGTATPYEQYF; DNA: TGTGCCAGCAGTGGAGGGACAGCAACGCCTTACGAGCAGTACTTC
V: TRBV7-6; size: -; J: TRBJ2-2; D: TRBD2; CDR3: CASSPTSGVAGELFF; DNA: TGTGCCAGCAGCCCTACTAGCGGGGTAGCCGGGGAGCTGTTTTTT
V: TRBV2; size: -; J: TRBJ2-7; D: TRBD1; CDR3: CATSGQGVEQYF; DNA: TGTGCCACGTCGGGACAGGGTGTCGAGCAGTACTTC
V: TRBV5-6; size: -; J: TRBJ1-4; D: -; CDR3: CASSGGGEKLFF; DNA: TGTGCCAGCAGCGGGGGTGGGGAAAAACTGTTTTTT
V: TRBV25-1; size: -; J: TRBJ1-3; D: TRBD1; CDR3: CASSTGVGNTIYF; DNA: TGTGCCAGCAGCACAGGGGTTGGAAACACCATATATTTT
V: TRBV23-1; size: -; J: TRBJ2-5; D: -; CDR3: CASSQAEGTDQETQYF; DNA: TGCGCCAGCAGTCAGGCGGAGGGGACAGACCAAGAGACCCAGTACTTC
V: TRBV2; size: -; J: TRBJ2-5; D: -; CDR3: CASAGWYQETQYF; DNA: TGTGCCAGCGCGGGGTGGTACCAAGAGACCCAGTACTTC
V: TRBV19; size: once; J: TRBJ2-3; D: -; CDR3: CASSPQARGGTDTQYF; DNA: TGTGCCAGTAGTCCCCAGGCCAGGGGAGGCACAGATACGCAGTATTTT
V: TRBV25-1; size: -; J: TRBJ2-7; D: TRBD2; CDR3: CANSIPGLAPYEQYF; DNA: TGTGCCAACTCGATACCGGGACTAGCGCCCTACGAGCAGTACTTC
V: TRBV9; size: -; J: TRBJ2-7; D: -; CDR3: CASSVGTGTGYEQYF; DNA: TGTGCCAGCAGCGTCGGTACGGGGACCGGGTACGAGCAGTACTTC
V: TRBV4-2; size: -; J: TRBJ1-1; D: -; CDR3: CASLLGPGDGTEAFF; DNA: TGTGCCAGCTTGTTAGGCCCCGGGGACGGCACTGAAGCTTTCTTT